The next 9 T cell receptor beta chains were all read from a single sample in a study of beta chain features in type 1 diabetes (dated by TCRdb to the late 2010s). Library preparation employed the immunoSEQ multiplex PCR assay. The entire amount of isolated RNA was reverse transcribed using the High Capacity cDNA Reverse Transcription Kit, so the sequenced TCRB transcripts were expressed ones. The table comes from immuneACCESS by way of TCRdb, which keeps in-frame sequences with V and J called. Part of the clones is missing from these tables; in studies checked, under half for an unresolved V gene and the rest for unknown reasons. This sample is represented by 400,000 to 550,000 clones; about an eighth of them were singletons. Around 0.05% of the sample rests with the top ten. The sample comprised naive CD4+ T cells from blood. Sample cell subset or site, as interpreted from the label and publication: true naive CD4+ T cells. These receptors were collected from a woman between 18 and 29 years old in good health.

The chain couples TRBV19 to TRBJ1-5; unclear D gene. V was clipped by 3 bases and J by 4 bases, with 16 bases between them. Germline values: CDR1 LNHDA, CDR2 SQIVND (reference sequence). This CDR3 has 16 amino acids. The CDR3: CASSIRVQANNQPQHF. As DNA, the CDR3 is TGTGCCAGTAGTATCCGGGTTCAGGCAAATAATCAGCCCCAGCATTTT. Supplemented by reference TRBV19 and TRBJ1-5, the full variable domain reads DGGITQSPKYLFRKEGQNVTLSCEQNLNHDAMYWYRQDPGQGLRLIYYSQIVNDFQKGDIAEGYSVSREKKESFPLTVTSAQKNPTAFYLCASSIRVQANNQPQHFGDGTRLSIL.

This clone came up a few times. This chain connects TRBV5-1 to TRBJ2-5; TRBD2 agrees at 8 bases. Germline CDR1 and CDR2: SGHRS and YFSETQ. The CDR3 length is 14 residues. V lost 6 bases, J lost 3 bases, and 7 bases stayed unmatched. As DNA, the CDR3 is TGCGCCAGCACGGTAGCGGGAAGAAAAGAGACCCAGTACTTC. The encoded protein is CASTVAGRKETQYF.

CDR3 nucleotides: TGTGCCAGCAGACGCGGGATCTTTAATGAGCAGTTCTTC. Translating it yields CASRRGIFNEQFF. The J gene is TRBJ2-1, the V gene TRBV2; D possibly corresponds to TRBD2 (6 bases). V was trimmed by 6 bases and J by 7 bases, leaving 13 bases between them. CDR3 length equals 13 residues. Germline V gene data show CDR1 as SNHLY and CDR2 as FYNNEI.

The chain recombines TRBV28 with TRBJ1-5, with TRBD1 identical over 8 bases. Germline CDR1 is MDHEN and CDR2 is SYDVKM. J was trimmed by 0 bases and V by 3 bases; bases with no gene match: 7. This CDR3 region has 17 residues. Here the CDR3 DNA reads TGTGCCAGCAGTTTCCTGACAGGGGCTCATAGCAATCAGCCCCAGCATTTT. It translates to CASSFLTGAHSNQPQHF. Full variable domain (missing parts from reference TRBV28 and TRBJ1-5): DVKVTQSSRYLVKRTGEKVFLECVQDMDHENMFWYRQDPGLGLRLIYFSYDVKMKEKGDIPEGYSVSREKKERFSLILESASTNQTSMYLCASSFLTGAHSNQPQHFGDGTRLSIL.

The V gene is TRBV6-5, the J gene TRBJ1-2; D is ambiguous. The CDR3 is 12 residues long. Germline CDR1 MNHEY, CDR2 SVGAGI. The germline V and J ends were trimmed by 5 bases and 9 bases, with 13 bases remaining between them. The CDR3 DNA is TGTGCCAGCAGTACTTCCACCCGTAGCTACACCTTC. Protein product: CASSTSTRSYTF.

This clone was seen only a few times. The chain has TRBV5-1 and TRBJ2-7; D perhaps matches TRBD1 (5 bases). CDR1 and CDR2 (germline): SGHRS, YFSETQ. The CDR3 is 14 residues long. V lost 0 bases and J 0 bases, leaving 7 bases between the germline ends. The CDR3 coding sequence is TGCGCCAGCAGCTTGGACAGGAGCTCCTACGAGCAGTACTTC. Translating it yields CASSLDRSSYEQYF.

The CDR3 loop is CASSLQGRGEKLFF. The CDR3 DNA reads as TGTGCCAGCAGCTTGCAGGGCCGGGGAGAAAAACTGTTTTTT. The V and J genes are TRBV7-9 and TRBJ1-4; tentative D call: TRBD1 (5 bases). The CDR3 consists of 14 residues. The germline V and J ends were trimmed by 3 bases and 8 bases, with 13 bases remaining between them. Germline lookup yields CDR1 SEHNR and CDR2 FQNEAQ (reference sequence).

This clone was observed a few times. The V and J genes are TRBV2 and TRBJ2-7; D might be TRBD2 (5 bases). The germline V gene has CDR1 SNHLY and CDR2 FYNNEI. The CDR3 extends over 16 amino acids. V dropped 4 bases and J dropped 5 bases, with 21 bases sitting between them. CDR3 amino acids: CASSAAGVPRGNEQYF. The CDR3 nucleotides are TGTGCCAGCAGTGCGGCTGGAGTCCCTCGGGGTAACGAGCAGTACTTC.

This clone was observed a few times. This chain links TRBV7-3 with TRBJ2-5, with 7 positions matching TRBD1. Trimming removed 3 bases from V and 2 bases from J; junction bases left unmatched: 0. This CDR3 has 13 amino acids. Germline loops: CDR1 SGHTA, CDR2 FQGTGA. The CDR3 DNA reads TGTGCCAGCAGCTTGGGACAGCAAGAGACCCAGTACTTC. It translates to CASSLGQQETQYF. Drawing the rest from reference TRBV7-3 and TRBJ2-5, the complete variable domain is GAGVSQTPSNKVTEKGKYVELRCDPISGHTALYWYRQSLGQGPEFLIYFQGTGAADDSGLPNDRFFAVRPEGSVSTLKIQRTERGDSAVYLCASSLGQQETQYFGPGTRLLVL.